Listed here are 13 T cell receptor beta chains from one sample, sequenced in a study of T-cell reconstitution after alpha-beta-depleted transplantation in children. Unique molecular identifiers tagged the TCRbeta library. TCRdb re-called the PCR reads through MiXCR, storing one row per CDR3 protein. This table holds hundreds of thousands of distinct CDR3 sequences, over 10% found once. The sample was PBMCs, mostly from graft donor cells, taken 360 days after TCRalphabeta/CD19-depleted stem cell transplant. Source of these receptors: a male patient under 18 who had a stem cell transplant for acute myeloid leukemia, so the T cells may come from the graft donor.

This clonotype was recorded a few times. The rearrangement links TRBV7-6 to TRBJ2-3; the match to TRBD2 covers 10 bases. Germline trimming cut 4 bases from V and 4 bases from J; bases unmatched to any gene: 11. The CDR3 extends over 17 amino acids. CDR1 is SGHVS and CDR2 is FNYEAQ in the germline V gene. This CDR3 reads CASSSRASGSGADTQYF. CDR3 coding DNA: TGTGCCAGCAGCTCCCGAGCTAGCGGGAGCGGCGCAGATACGCAGTATTTT. The full variable domain, with the rest looked up from reference TRBV7-6 and TRBJ2-3, is GAGVSQSPRYKVTKRGQDVALRCDPISGHVSLYWYRQALGQGPEFLTYFNYEAQQDKSGLPNDRFSAERPEGSISTLTIQRTEQRDSAMYRCASSSRASGSGADTQYFGPGTRLTVL.

This clonotype occurred a few times. The chain employs TRBV6-2 or TRBV6-3 and TRBJ2-1, with D possibly being TRBD2 (6 bases). The CDR3 is 14 residues long. Trimming cost V 5 bases and J 8 bases, with 16 bases left between them. CDR1 is MNHEY and CDR2 is SVGEGT in the germline V gene. The CDR3 reads CASSTGIAVHEQFF. The CDR3 nucleotides are TGTGCCAGCAGTACCGGAATAGCGGTTCATGAGCAGTTCTTC.

The chain has TRBV9 and TRBJ2-7; D may correspond to TRBD1 or TRBD2 (5 bases each). Deletions cut 3 bases from V and 7 bases from J, with 17 bases between. Germline V gene lookup returns CDR1 SGDLS and CDR2 YYNGEE. CDR3 length: 14 amino acids. CDR3 sequence (DNA): TGTGCCAGCAGCGAGGGACCCACGTCCCGGGAGCAGTACTTC. Its protein is CASSEGPTSREQYF.

The gene calls are TRBV5-6 and TRBJ2-3; D unclear. CDR3 length: 12 residues. Germline V CDR1 and CDR2: SGHDT, YYEEEE. V gave up 0 bases and J gave up 5 bases, with 4 bases separating them. As DNA, the CDR3 is TGTGCCAGCAGCTTGGGGGAAGATACGCAGTATTTT. It codes for CASSLGEDTQYF.

This clonotype has ten or more counts. This sequence joins TRBV12-3 or TRBV12-4 and TRBJ2-7; no definite D call. The germline V and J ends were trimmed by 3 bases and 3 bases, with 3 bases remaining between them. The CDR3 is 11 amino acids. The CDR3 region has the DNA TGTGCCAGCAGTTTCGGCTACGAGCAGTACGTC. It translates to CASSFGYEQYV.

This clonotype was counted many times. This chain uses TRBV20-1 with TRBJ2-1; possibly TRBD2 for D (6 bases). The CDR3 runs 13 residues. CDR1 and CDR2 from the germline V gene are DFQATT and SNEGSKA (reference sequence). The CDR3 DNA reads TGCAGCGAGGGGACTGGCTACTACAATGAGCAGTTCTTC. Its translation is CSEGTGYYNEQFF.

Ten or more counts support this clonotype. The junction does not match germline at one end; this may be a read error. V and J are TRBV6-2 or TRBV6-3 and TRBJ2-1, with 14 nucleotides matching TRBD2. CDR3 size: 16 residues. CDR1 and CDR2 from the germline V gene are MNHEY and SVGEGT. The CDR3 coding sequence is TGTGCCAGCAGCTACTATGGGACTAGCGGGAGCAATGAGCAGTTCTTC. This encodes CASSYYGTSGSNEQFF.

This clonotype was found many times. This rearrangement joins TRBV7-2 to TRBJ2-5; the match to TRBD1 covers 9 bases. V dropped 0 bases and J dropped 5; count of bases not matched to a gene: 4. Looked up from germline, CDR1 is SGHTA and CDR2 is FQGNSA. This CDR3 contains 15 residues. CDR3: CASSLARGQGETQYF. CDR3 DNA: TGTGCCAGCAGCTTAGCGCGGGGACAGGGCGAGACCCAGTACTTC.

This clonotype has at least ten counts. This chain joins TRBV4-2 and TRBJ2-4; no firm D call. The germline V gene encodes CDR1 LGHNA and CDR2 YNFKEQ. This CDR3 comprises 14 residues. The V gene lost 0 bases and the J gene lost 0 bases, with 3 bases spanning the gap. CDR3 protein: CASSQEGAKNIQYF. The CDR3 DNA reads as TGTGCCAGCAGCCAAGAGGGAGCCAAAAACATTCAGTACTTC.

The chain uses TRBV7-2 and TRBJ2-1; weak D call: TRBD2 (5 bases). Germline V gene lookup returns CDR1 SGHTA and CDR2 FQGNSA. The CDR3 covers 15 residues. The V gene lost 1 base and the J gene lost 4 bases, with 11 bases spanning the gap. CDR3 DNA sequence: TGTGCCAGCAGCTTAGTGGGAGTCCCTTACAATGAGCAGTTCTTC. Its protein is CASSLVGVPYNEQFF. Based on the CDR3 plus reference TRBV7-2 and TRBJ2-1, the full variable domain is GAGVSQSPSNKVTEKGKDVELRCDPISGHTALYWYRQSLGQGLEFLIYFQGNSAPDKSGLPSDRFSAERTGGSVSTLTIQRTQQEDSAVYLCASSLVGVPYNEQFFGPGTRLTVL.

This clonotype was picked up a small number of times. V usage is TRBV6-1 and J usage is TRBJ2-1, with 11 nucleotides matching TRBD1. V dropped 6 bases and J dropped 7; count of bases not matched to a gene: 5. CDR3 length: 14 residues. The germline V gene has CDR1 MNHNS and CDR2 SASEGT. DNA for the CDR3: TGTGCCAGCAGATGGACAGGGGGCGTGAATGAGCAGTTCTTC. Protein sequence: CASRWTGGVNEQFF.

Concerning this clonotype itself: A junction boundary mismatches the germline segment, possibly from a read error. The genes are TRBV7-7 and TRBJ2-5; TRBD2 matches 10 bases. Germline lookup yields CDR1 SSHAT and CDR2 FNYEAQ (reference sequence). CDR3 length: 16 residues. CDR3 protein: CASSLGLAGDGETQYF. In DNA form, the CDR3 reads TGTGCTAGCAGCTTAGGGCTAGCGGGAGATGGGGAGACCCAGTACTTC. Full variable domain (missing parts from reference TRBV7-7 and TRBJ2-5): GAGVSQSPRYKVTKRGQDVTLRCDPISSHATLYWYQQALGQGPEFLTYFNYEAQPDKSGLPSDRFSAERPEGSISTLTIQRTEQRDSAMYRCASSLGLAGDGETQYFGPGTRLLVL.

The J gene is TRBJ2-7, the V gene TRBV20-1, with unresolved D. This CDR3 contains 12 residues. Between the trimmed V and J ends, which lost 2 bases and 5 bases, there was a span of 10 bases. The germline V gene has CDR1 DFQATT and CDR2 SNEGSKA (reference sequence). The CDR3 sequence: CSARLVKHEQYF. The CDR3, as DNA: TGCAGTGCTAGACTAGTGAAGCACGAGCAGTACTTC.